Below, 24 T cell receptor beta chains from the same sample are listed, as sequenced in a study of T cell responses to AZD1222 COVID-19 vaccine. Libraries were prepared by immunoSEQ multiplex PCR; TCRdb keeps only in-frame clonotypes and omits some of them. Of roughly 100,000 clones in the sample, more than 85% are singletons; the top ten hold less than 6.5%. The sequences come from peripheral blood, collected on day 0 of AZD1222 vaccination. The receptors here all came from an adult in good health.

The CDR3, as DNA: TGTGCCAGCAGTCGACAGGGATCTAACTATGGCTACACCTTC. Its protein product is CASSRQGSNYGYTF. The chain couples TRBV6-5 to TRBJ1-2; 7 bases match TRBD1. The CDR3 contains 14 residues. With 5 bases clipped from V and 0 bases from J, the junction kept 3 bases outside the gene matches. Germline loops: CDR1 MNHEY, CDR2 SVGAGI.

V and J are TRBV28 and TRBJ2-2; TRBD2 matches 10 bases. Germline values: CDR1 MDHEN, CDR2 SYDVKM. The CDR3 spans 17 residues. Trimming took 5 bases from V and 5 from J; bases not matched to a gene: 11. The CDR3 DNA reads TGTGCCAGCAGTCAAATTCTAGCGGGAGTTAGAACCGGGGAGCTGTTTTTT. Its translation: CASSQILAGVRTGELFF.

The rearrangement links TRBV9 to TRBJ2-3, with 13 bases lining up with TRBD2. In germline, CDR1 is SGDLS, CDR2 YYNGEE. Unmatched junction bases numbered 7, after V lost 0 bases and J lost 12 bases. The CDR3 extends over 15 amino acids. CDR3 coding DNA: TGTGCCAGCAGCGTAGCTACAGGGACTAGCGGGGAACAGTATTTT. Translating it yields CASSVATGTSGEQYF.

The J gene is TRBJ1-1, the V gene TRBV28; TRBD1 matches 7 bases. The trim removed 5 bases at V and 0 bases at J, leaving 9 bases unmatched. The V gene's germline CDR1 is MDHEN and CDR2 SYDVKM. The CDR3 sequence is 16 residues long. This chain's CDR3 is CASSPRTGELNTEAFF. As DNA, the CDR3 is TGTGCCAGCAGTCCAAGGACAGGAGAATTGAACACTGAAGCTTTCTTT.

The chain uses TRBV29-1 and TRBJ2-7, with D possibly matching TRBD2 (6 bases). Germline V gene lookup returns CDR1 SQVTM and CDR2 ANQGSEA. The CDR3 runs to 12 residues. Between the trimmed V and J ends, which lost 3 bases and 5 bases, there was a span of 11 bases. The CDR3 nucleotides are TGCAGCGTTGACGGGAGTTCTAACGAGCAGTACTTC. It specifies CSVDGSSNEQYF.

DNA of the CDR3: TGTGCCAGCAGCTTATCTGGCGGGAGCGGAAACATTCAGTACTTC. Translated: CASSLSGGSGNIQYF. The rearrangement joins TRBV7-2 to TRBJ2-4; TRBD2 aligns across 7 bases. In germline, CDR1 is SGHTA, CDR2 FQGNSA. The CDR3 is made up of 15 amino acids. Germline trimming cut 2 bases from V and 6 bases from J; bases unmatched to any gene: 7.

This clone was counted between two and nine times. The chain is built from TRBV4-3 and TRBJ2-1; 13 bases align to TRBD2. The CDR3 totals 15 residues. CDR1 is LGHNA and CDR2 is YSLEER in the germline V gene. The ends lost 0 bases at V and 13 bases at J; junction bases unmatched: 6. The CDR3 is CASSQETSGRAGQFF. CDR3 DNA: TGCGCCAGCAGCCAAGAAACTAGCGGGAGGGCCGGACAGTTCTTC.

This chain's CDR3 is CASSIPGVGAEQYF. The CDR3 DNA reads TGTGCCAGTAGTATCCCGGGCGTGGGGGCTGAGCAGTACTTC. This chain joins TRBV19 and TRBJ2-7, with a tentative D call TRBD1 (6 bases). The CDR3 loop spans 14 amino acids. Germline CDR1 LNHDA, CDR2 SQIVND (reference sequence). Between the trimmed V and J ends, which lost 3 bases and 7 bases, there was a span of 16 bases.

The chain is built from TRBV2 and TRBJ2-3, with unresolved D. The CDR3 loop spans 15 amino acids. V shed 2 bases and J shed 0 bases, with 9 bases lying between them. Germline loops: CDR1 SNHLY, CDR2 FYNNEI. Here the CDR3 reads CASSEQVGSTDTQYF. The DNA for the CDR3 is TGTGCCAGCAGTGAACAGGTGGGGAGCACAGATACGCAGTATTTT.

With regard to this clone: The junction does not match germline at one end; this may be a read error. The gene calls are TRBV6-5 and TRBJ2-4; D is unclear. The V gene's germline CDR1 is MNHEY and CDR2 SVGAGI. The CDR3 loop spans 13 amino acids. This CDR3 reads CATSLQLLGIQYF. DNA of the CDR3: TGTGCCACCAGTCTACAATTATTGGGCATTCAGTACTTC.

The chain recombines TRBV5-4 with TRBJ2-3, with unresolved D. V lost 0 bases and J lost 1, with 9 bases in between. The CDR3 length is 15 residues. Germline V gene lookup returns CDR1 SGHNT and CDR2 YYREEE (reference sequence). CDR3 DNA sequence: TGTGCCAGCAGCTTGGTCGGGTCTCGCACAGATACGCAGTATTTT. This codes for CASSLVGSRTDTQYF.

The chain combines TRBV27 with TRBJ2-7; TRBD1 or TRBD2 may be the D gene (5 bases each). The CDR3 runs 14 residues. Germline V lookup: CDR1 MNHEY, CDR2 SMNVEV (reference sequence). Between the trimmed V and J ends, which lost 5 bases and 2 bases, there was a span of 13 bases. CDR3 amino acids: CASSDRTGPYEQYF. The DNA of the CDR3 is TGTGCCAGCAGTGATAGGACGGGGCCCTACGAGCAGTACTTC.

The V call is TRBV18, the J call TRBJ1-2; TRBD1 is a possible D gene (5 bases). Trimming shortened V by 2 bases and J by 8 bases, and 12 bases separated the two germline ends. CDR1 is KGHSH, CDR2 LQKENI, per germline. This CDR3 spans 13 amino acids. This CDR3 is CASSPDGTRGYTF. Here the CDR3 DNA reads TGTGCCAGCTCACCAGACGGGACGAGGGGCTACACCTTC.

This clone was seen only a few times. The genes are TRBV6-5 and TRBJ1-1; D is unresolved. The CDR3 has 16 amino acids. Germline values: CDR1 MNHEY, CDR2 SVGAGI. V was trimmed by 0 bases and J by 0 bases, leaving 11 bases between them. The DNA for the CDR3 is TGTGCCAGCAGTTACTCGAGGAACTGGGTGAACACTGAAGCTTTCTTT. Its translation is CASSYSRNWVNTEAFF.

This chain joins TRBV19 and TRBJ1-1, with D maybe TRBD1 (5 bases). This CDR3 region has 14 residues. V shed 4 bases and J shed 8 bases, with 17 bases lying between them. Per germline, CDR1 LNHDA and CDR2 SQIVND (reference sequence). CDR3 bases: TGTGCCAGTAGTAAAACCGGGGCCAGGACAGAAGCTTTCTTT. It encodes CASSKTGARTEAFF.

The chain carries TRBV7-2 and TRBJ1-3; tentatively, D is TRBD1 (6 bases). Looked up from germline, CDR1 is SGHTA and CDR2 is FQGNSA. The CDR3 loop spans 13 amino acids. Trimming pared 5 bases from V and 4 bases from J, leaving 9 bases between. The CDR3 region is CASSKRGGNTIYF. CDR3 sequence (DNA): TGTGCCAGCAGCAAAAGGGGGGGAAACACCATATATTTT.

This clone appeared a few times. J is TRBJ2-5 and V is TRBV6-5, with 9 bases matching TRBD2. This CDR3 has 13 amino acids. The germline CDR1 and CDR2 sequences are MNHEY and SVGAGI. V lost 6 bases to trimming and J lost 6 bases; unmatched junction nucleotides: 5. The CDR3: CASSRTSAKTQYF. CDR3 nucleotides: TGTGCCAGCAGCCGGACTAGCGCAAAGACCCAGTACTTC.

The J gene is TRBJ2-7, the V gene TRBV12-5; D may correspond to TRBD1 or TRBD2 (5 bases each). Germline CDR1 LGHNT, CDR2 FRNRAP. CDR3 length: 18 amino acids. Trimming stripped 0 bases from V and 1 base from J, with 19 bases between. The CDR3 loop reads CASGLVSAGRSGSYEQYF. In nucleotides, the CDR3 is TGTGCTAGTGGTTTGGTATCGGCAGGGAGATCCGGTTCCTACGAGCAGTACTTC.

The chain links TRBV6-5 to TRBJ2-1, with D maybe TRBD1 (6 bases). The V gene's germline CDR1 is MNHEY and CDR2 SVGAGI. V lost 0 bases to trimming and J lost 9 bases, with 12 bases between them. The CDR3 contains 14 residues. CDR3 sequence (DNA): TGTGCCAGCAGTTACTCAGGGACACTCGCTGAGCAGTTCTTC. It codes for CASSYSGTLAEQFF.

The chain has TRBV7-8 and TRBJ1-2; possible D gene TRBD1, 5 bases. The CDR3 consists of 14 residues. Looked up from germline, CDR1 is SGHVS and CDR2 is FQNEAQ. V was cut by 0 bases and J by 6 bases, with 11 bases left in between. The CDR3 DNA reads as TGTGCCAGCAGCTTAGCGGGGGGTCTGCATGGCTACACCTTC. Translation gives CASSLAGGLHGYTF.

In its sample, this clone was seen once. The CDR3 reads CASTQLLADNEQFF. In DNA form, the CDR3 reads TGTGCCAGCACGCAATTACTAGCGGACAATGAGCAGTTCTTC. The gene calls are TRBV9 and TRBJ2-1; 8 positions match TRBD2. CDR1 SGDLS and CDR2 YYNGEE come from the germline V gene. Trimming removed 6 bases from V and 5 bases from J; junction bases left unmatched: 7. The CDR3 length is 14 residues.

In its sample, this clone was seen once. The J gene is TRBJ1-5, the V gene TRBV19; D uncertain. The germline CDR1 and CDR2 sequences are LNHDA and SQIVND (reference sequence). CDR3 size: 16 residues. Trimming removed 2 bases from V and 0 bases from J, with 11 bases in between. For the CDR3, the DNA is TGTGCCAGTAGTATAACCCTTGACCATAGCAATCAGCCCCAGCATTTT. This codes for CASSITLDHSNQPQHF.

This clone occurred a few times. V usage is TRBV20-1 and J usage is TRBJ2-1; D unclear. There are 12 residues in the CDR3. Trimming left V 3 bases short and J 9 bases short, with 12 bases between. Germline values: CDR1 DFQATT, CDR2 SNEGSKA (reference sequence). CDR3 sequence reads: CSASLSRREQFF. CDR3 sequence (DNA): TGCAGTGCTAGTCTTTCAAGACGTGAGCAGTTCTTC.

The chain recombines TRBV7-8 with TRBJ2-3; 8 nucleotides align to TRBD1. The length of the CDR3 is 15 residues. The junction had 6 bases not matched to a gene; V was cut back by 3 bases and J by 4 bases. CDR1 is SGHVS, CDR2 FQNEAQ, per germline. CDR3 loop: CASSFNVRGPDTQYF. CDR3 DNA: TGTGCCAGCAGCTTTAACGTCAGGGGGCCAGATACGCAGTATTTT.